This T cell receptor (beta chain) was obtained from a study of blood T cell repertoires in COVID-19. At the level of the study: PBMCs, B-cell-depleted T cells, or T cells were the source of the cDNA or gDNA that made up the material.

Sequencing used immunoSEQ multiplex PCR; TCRdb keeps in-frame clones, though not all of them. In the table there are around 140,000 clones, approximately 86% of which are singletons. Everyone who took part was roughly 18 to 90 years old, and they came from fewer than 25 US areas. Those designated as exposed participants met a COVID-19 case within 2 weeks before study entry. Trimming pared 4 bases from V and 7 bases from J, leaving 9 bases between. The CDR3 runs 12 residues. This clone was seen once. Sequencing was performed on PBMCs or T cells enriched from blood (not recorded which). The chain uses TRBV12-3 or TRBV12-4 and TRBJ2-3, with D perhaps matching TRBD1 (6 bases). The TCR was taken from a middle-aged woman who had been exposed to COVID-19. CDR3 region: CASSSGQNTQYF. The DNA for the CDR3 is TGTGCCAGCAGTTCTGGACAGAATACGCAGTATTTT.